A single sample is the source of the 24 T cell receptor beta chains below, sequenced in a study of blood T cells in healthy people across ages. Sample-barcoded 5' priming and a J-beta primer mix drove a second PCR of roughly 6 to 12 cycles. TCRdb redid the calling of the 5' RACE reads with MiXCR, one entry per CDR3 protein. This table holds about a million distinct CDR3 sequences, roughly two fifths found once. What was sequenced was blood. The receptors stem from a young man in good health.

This clonotype came up a few times. The rearrangement joins TRBV25-1 to TRBJ1-4; perhaps TRBD1 as D (6 bases). With 1 base removed from V and 12 bases from J, the gap between germline ends came to 15 bases. Germline CDR1 MGHDK, CDR2 SYGVNS. This CDR3 comprises 14 residues. The CDR3 loop reads CASSESGPWTELFF. The CDR3 bases are TGTGCCAGCAGTGAATCGGGGCCCTGGACAGAACTGTTTTTT.

This clonotype was seen a handful of times. This chain joins TRBV2 and TRBJ1-1; D gene uncertain. This CDR3 region has 14 residues. From germline, CDR1 is SNHLY and CDR2 FYNNEI. V lost 4 bases to trimming and J lost 4 bases, with 13 bases between them. CDR3 in DNA: TGTGCCAGCAGTGTTGTGGGGTATCGCACTGAAGCTTTCTTT. Translated, it gives CASSVVGYRTEAFF.

This clonotype was seen a few times. CDR3 protein: CASSAKIRGSEAFF. DNA of the CDR3: TGTGCCAGCAGCGCCAAGATACGGGGGAGTGAAGCTTTCTTT. J is TRBJ1-1 and V is TRBV5-5; D is possibly TRBD1 (5 bases). The CDR3 sequence is 14 residues long. Trimming took 4 bases from V and 7 from J, leaving 17 bases between them. CDR1 SGHKS and CDR2 YYEKEE come from the germline V gene (reference sequence).

This clonotype was detected only a few times. This sequence joins TRBV7-2 and TRBJ2-1, with 7 bases fitting TRBD2. The CDR3 loop spans 16 amino acids. Germline V gene sequence: CDR1 SGHTA, CDR2 FQGNSA. With 0 bases clipped from V and 5 bases from J, the junction kept 7 bases outside the gene matches. CDR3 sequence: CASSLAGGSTHNEQFF. The CDR3 DNA follows: TGTGCCAGCAGCTTAGCGGGGGGGTCGACCCACAATGAGCAGTTCTTC.

Concerning this clonotype: One end of the junction is discordant with germline, which a read error may explain. The chain recombines TRBV20-1 with TRBJ1-2, with no clear D. Germline V lookup: CDR1 DFQATT, CDR2 SNEGSKA (reference sequence). This CDR3 comprises 13 residues. CDR3 sequence (DNA): TGCGGTGCTAGAGATAGTCTTAACTATGGCTACACCTTC. Translation gives CGARDSLNYGYTF.

The sample holds a few counts of this clonotype. The J gene is TRBJ2-2, the V gene TRBV9, with 7 bases fitting TRBD1. V dropped 4 bases and J dropped 4; count of bases not matched to a gene: 7. Germline V gene sequence: CDR1 SGDLS, CDR2 YYNGEE. CDR3 length: 15 amino acids. CDR3 protein: CASSTMGQTTGELFF. The DNA for the CDR3 is TGTGCCAGCAGCACCATGGGACAGACCACCGGGGAGCTGTTTTTT.

The chain uses TRBV5-1 and TRBJ2-1, with D unresolved. V was trimmed by 0 bases and J by 0 bases, leaving 13 bases between them. The germline gives CDR1 SGHRS, CDR2 YFSETQ. This CDR3 spans 17 amino acids. The CDR3 nucleotides read TGCGCCAGCAGCTTGGTTAGAAACCCCAGCTCCTACAATGAGCAGTTCTTC. Translation gives CASSLVRNPSSYNEQFF.

This clonotype was observed at least ten times. The chain combines TRBV29-1 with TRBJ1-2; 8 bases line up with TRBD1. The CDR3 runs 13 residues. Germline CDR1 reads SQVTM; CDR2 reads ANQGSEA. Trimming removed 7 bases from V and 1 base from J; junction bases left unmatched: 5. CDR3 bases: TGCAGCGCCGGGACAGGTCTTAACTATGGCTACACCTTC. It is translated as CSAGTGLNYGYTF.

This clonotype was seen more than once but under ten times. The chain combines TRBV20-1 with TRBJ1-1, with 7 bases matching TRBD1. V was clipped by 5 bases and J by 0 bases; unmatched bases: 6. This CDR3 has 14 amino acids. Germline-derived CDR1 and CDR2 are DFQATT and SNEGSKA (reference sequence). CDR3 amino acids: CSAFRTGLNTEAFF. CDR3 sequence (DNA): TGCAGTGCTTTTCGGACAGGCTTGAACACTGAAGCTTTCTTT.

This sequence joins TRBV30 and TRBJ1-5, with D possibly being TRBD1 (6 bases). This CDR3 has 17 amino acids. Germline assignment: CDR1 GTSNPN and CDR2 SVGIG (reference sequence). The V gene lost 2 bases and the J gene lost 1 base, with 18 bases spanning the gap. The CDR3 DNA follows: TGTGCCTGGAGTCTCCGAGGGGGGGACGAAAGCAATCAGCCCCAGCATTTT. It encodes CAWSLRGGDESNQPQHF. Drawing the rest from reference TRBV30 and TRBJ1-5, the complete variable domain is SQTIHQWPATLVQPVGSPLSLECTVEGTSNPNLYWYRQAAGRGLQLLFYSVGIGQISSEVPQNLSASRPQDRQFILSSKKLLLSDSGFYLCAWSLRGGDESNQPQHFGDGTRLSIL.

V and J are TRBV5-1 and TRBJ1-2; D perhaps matches TRBD1 (5 bases). V shed 6 bases and J shed 2 bases, with 14 bases lying between them. CDR3 length: 14 amino acids. Germline V gene lookup returns CDR1 SGHRS and CDR2 YFSETQ. CDR3: CASTQGAPNYGYTF. The CDR3 nucleotides are TGCGCCAGCACCCAGGGAGCCCCCAACTATGGCTACACCTTC.

This clonotype was seen a few times. This chain joins TRBV6-2 or TRBV6-3 and TRBJ1-4; maybe TRBD1 (5 bases). Germline V lookup: CDR1 MNHEY, CDR2 SVGEGT. Trimming stripped 7 bases from V and 7 bases from J, with 16 bases between. The CDR3 sequence is 14 residues long. DNA of the CDR3: TGTGCCAGCAAAACGGGACTGAGGAGTGAAAAACTGTTTTTT. Translation gives CASKTGLRSEKLFF.

This clonotype was seen a single time. Germline and junction disagree at one end, which may indicate a read error. This chain connects TRBV4-2 to TRBJ1-5; D unresolved. The CDR3 is 15 amino acids. Germline loops: CDR1 LGHNA, CDR2 YNFKEQ. The CDR3 sequence: CASSQGQYSNQPRHF. The CDR3 region has the DNA TGTGCCAGCAGCCAAGGACAATATAGCAATCAGCCCCGGCATTTT.

The V and J genes are TRBV20-1 and TRBJ2-3, with 12 bases matching TRBD1. Germline trimming cut 5 bases from V and 3 bases from J; bases unmatched to any gene: 3. Germline lookup yields CDR1 DFQATT and CDR2 SNEGSKA (reference sequence). This CDR3 contains 14 residues. The CDR3 region is CSAGDRGRTDTQYF. The CDR3 DNA follows: TGCAGTGCTGGGGACAGGGGGCGAACAGATACGCAGTATTTT.

As for this clonotype: At one of its ends the junction is not consistent with the germline gene, which may arise from a read error. For the CDR3, the DNA is TGCGCCAGCGGCTTGGGCGGTCACCTTCCCACAGATACGCAGTATTTT. Encoded protein: CASGLGGHLPTDTQYF. V gene TRBV5-1 combines with J gene TRBJ2-3; no reliable D call. The germline gives CDR1 SGHRS, CDR2 YFSETQ. The CDR3 is 16 residues long.

The genes are TRBV27 and TRBJ2-7; D not resolved. V was trimmed by 4 bases and J by 0 bases, leaving 10 bases between them. The germline gives CDR1 MNHEY, CDR2 SMNVEV (reference sequence). The CDR3 length is 14 residues. The CDR3 loop is CASSSGARSYEQYF. The CDR3 DNA reads as TGTGCCAGCAGTTCAGGTGCGCGCTCCTACGAGCAGTACTTC.

The chain couples TRBV15 to TRBJ1-1; D is unresolved. Germline lookup yields CDR1 LNHNV and CDR2 YYDKDF (reference sequence). Trimming took off 0 bases at V and 3 bases at J, with 20 bases between the two ends. The CDR3 is 18 amino acids. CDR3 in amino acids: CATSRDPSVVSGYTEAFF. The DNA of the CDR3 is TGTGCCACCAGCAGAGATCCTTCAGTAGTGTCCGGGTACACTGAAGCTTTCTTT.

The rearrangement uses TRBV27 and TRBJ1-4; no firm D call. Germline CDR1 is MNHEY and CDR2 is SMNVEV (reference sequence). The CDR3 extends over 15 amino acids. V was cut by 5 bases and J by 10 bases, with 20 bases left in between. As DNA, the CDR3 is TGTGCCAGCAGTCCCCCCGCGAGGGCGGGAGGAAAACTGTTTTTT. The encoded protein is CASSPPARAGGKLFF.

This clonotype was counted a few times. The rearrangement links TRBV20-1 to TRBJ1-4; 9 positions agree with TRBD1. The CDR3 contains 14 residues. Germline CDR1 is DFQATT and CDR2 is SNEGSKA (reference sequence). Germline trimming cut 6 bases from V and 5 bases from J; bases unmatched to any gene: 7. This CDR3 is CSAYAGTGNEKLFF. The CDR3 bases are TGCAGTGCCTACGCCGGGACAGGGAATGAAAAACTGTTTTTT.

The chain links TRBV6-2 or TRBV6-3 to TRBJ1-2, with 7 bases aligning to TRBD1. In germline, CDR1 is MNHEY, CDR2 SVGEGT. CDR3 length equals 15 residues. V shed 5 bases, J shed 4 bases, and the junction held 10 bases outside the gene matches. CDR3 loop: CASSQFRTGPYGYTF. The CDR3 nucleotides are TGTGCCAGCAGTCAATTTCGGACAGGCCCCTATGGCTACACCTTC.

This clonotype was observed a few times. The V call is TRBV6-6, the J call TRBJ1-2, with 11 bases fitting TRBD1. Germline V CDR1 and CDR2: MNHNY, SVGAGI (reference sequence). CDR3 size: 14 residues. V lost 7 bases to trimming and J lost 3 bases; unmatched junction nucleotides: 4. CDR3 region: CASTRTGGDYGYTF. CDR3 sequence (DNA): TGTGCCAGCACCCGGACAGGGGGCGACTATGGCTACACCTTC.

This clonotype was detected a few times. The rearrangement links TRBV6-5 to TRBJ2-5; possibly TRBD2 for D (6 bases). The CDR3 totals 17 residues. Germline V gene data show CDR1 as MNHEY and CDR2 as SVGAGI. The V gene lost 0 bases and the J gene lost 5 bases, with 19 bases spanning the gap. The CDR3 sequence: CASSYSMGLNGGETQYF. Here the CDR3 DNA reads TGTGCCAGCAGTTACTCGATGGGACTCAACGGAGGGGAGACCCAGTACTTC.

The chain recombines TRBV4-3 with TRBJ2-5; no clear D. V was cut by 0 bases and J by 11 bases, with 25 bases left in between. Germline V CDR1 and CDR2: LGHNA, YSLEER. The length of the CDR3 is 17 residues. The CDR3 coding sequence is TGCGCCAGCAGCCAAGAACGGTTGGGGTCCGCCTACAATGAGCAGTACTTC. Protein product: CASSQERLGSAYNEQYF.

A single count supports this clonotype. The chain carries TRBV6-2 or TRBV6-3 and TRBJ1-1; D ambiguous. V shed 6 bases and J shed 1 base, with 6 bases lying between them. The CDR3 loop spans 12 amino acids. Per the germline V gene, CDR1 is MNHEY and CDR2 is SVGEGT. The CDR3 DNA is TGTGCCAGCAGGGAGCCGAACACTGAAGCTTTCTTT. Translating gives CASREPNTEAFF.